This T cell receptor beta chain is from a study of T-cell memory formation after mild COVID-19. Germline lookup yields CDR1 KGHSH and CDR2 LQKENI. The CDR3 sequence is 14 residues long. V was pared by 4 bases and J by 6 bases, with 13 bases between. To note about this clonotype: Its specificity is unknown.

Amplification by 5'RACE using constant-segment primers produced TCR alpha and TCR beta cDNA libraries that carried sample barcodes and UMIs. MiXCR, run by TCRdb on the 5' RACE reads, gives a single entry per CDR3 protein. The table records hundreds of thousands of distinct CDR3 sequences, 17% of them present only once. Points from the study as a whole: In second-wave clones peaking day 37, SARS-CoV-2 specificity remained unconfirmed. CM and EM subsets held most contracting CD4+ clones; EMRA held CD8+ ones. Contracting clones, day 15 to 85, had balanced CD4/CD8, and later expanders favored CD4+.

The clonotype was recovered from an adult woman who had mild COVID-19 (a few samples of this study predate the infection). Cell type and time point are not known. The sequenced sample consisted of PBMCs or a T cell subset sorted from them (not recorded which). The V and J genes are TRBV18 and TRBJ1-3; TRBD1 might be the D (6 bases). The CDR3 loop is CASSQGGGENTIYF. Here the CDR3 DNA reads TGTGCCAGCTCACAAGGAGGGGGAGAAAACACCATATATTTT.